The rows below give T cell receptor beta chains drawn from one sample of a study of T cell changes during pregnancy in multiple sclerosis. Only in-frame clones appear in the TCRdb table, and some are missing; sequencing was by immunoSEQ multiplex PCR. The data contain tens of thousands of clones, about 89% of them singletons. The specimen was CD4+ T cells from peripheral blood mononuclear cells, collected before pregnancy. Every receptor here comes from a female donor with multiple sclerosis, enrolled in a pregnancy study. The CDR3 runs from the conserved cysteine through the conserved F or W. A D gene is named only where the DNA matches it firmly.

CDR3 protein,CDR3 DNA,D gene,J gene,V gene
CAWSVQLAGYNEQFF,TGTGCCTGGAGTGTGCAACTAGCAGGGTACAATGAGCAGTTCTTC,.,TRBJ2-1,TRBV30
CASSQDRGTPKQYF,TGTGCCAGCAGCCAAGACCGAGGGACACCTAAGCAGTACTTC,.,TRBJ2-7,TRBV4-2
CASSSGNTIYF,.,.,TRBJ1-3,TRBV19
CASRNLAGVYEQYF,TGTGCCAGCAGAAACCTAGCGGGGGTCTACGAGCAGTACTTC,TRBD2,TRBJ2-7,TRBV6-5
CSVVSGSAEPQHF,TGCAGCGTTGTAAGTGGCAGCGCAGAGCCCCAGCATTTT,.,TRBJ1-5,TRBV29-1
CAISELTGRNEQFF,TGTGCCATCAGTGAGTTGACAGGGCGGAATGAGCAGTTCTTC,TRBD1,TRBJ2-1,TRBV10-3
CASSQASDSLTQYF,TGTGCCAGCAGCCAAGCGTCAGATTCGTTGACCCAGTACTTC,.,TRBJ2-5,TRBV4-2
CASRLAGDLYEQYF,TGTGCCAGCAGGCTAGCGGGGGACCTCTACGAGCAGTACTTC,TRBD2,TRBJ2-7,TRBV28
CASSLRQGNQPQHF,TGTGCCAGCAGTCTGCGACAGGGAAATCAACCCCAGCATTTT,TRBD1,TRBJ1-5,TRBV2
CASSVGQVEETQYF,TGTGCCAGCAGCGTCGGACAGGTGGAAGAGACCCAGTACTTC,TRBD1,TRBJ2-5,TRBV7-9
CASSFLTTGASTDTQYF,TGTGCCAGCAGCTTTCTAACGACAGGGGCCAGCACAGATACGCAGTATTTT,TRBD1,TRBJ2-3,TRBV7-6
CASSPRTGGIKNEQYF,TGTGCCAGCTCCCCCCGGACCGGCGGGATAAAGAACGAGCAGTACTTC,.,TRBJ2-7,TRBV18